This T cell receptor (beta chain) was recovered during a study of shared clonotypes between healthy human individuals. Study-level information: With ages of 18 to 49, the donors were two women and three men. Study findings and constraints: The naive CD4 repertoires of a few donors were compared, and approximately 5% of clonotypes were shared. Read depth was anticipated to influence clonotype sharing among donors.

The assay was immunoSEQ multiplex PCR, and TCRdb's table has in-frame clones only and misses some. The profile shows 1,400,000 or so clones, approximately 98.5% of them singletons. As concerns this clone: Its antigen is currently unknown.

The trim removed 0 bases at V and 7 bases at J, leaving 8 bases unmatched. The germline V gene encodes CDR1 KGHSH and CDR2 LQKENI. The CDR3 runs to 16 residues. V is TRBV18 and J is TRBJ2-1; 8 bases line up with TRBD2. The sample was naive CD4+ T cells sorted from blood. Stated subset: CD45RA+ positively selected. The receptor was isolated from a man aged 25-45 years in good health. In DNA form, the CDR3 reads TGTGCCAGCTCACCACCGACTAGCGCGGGAGATAATGAGCAGTTCTTC. It yields the protein CASSPPTSAGDNEQFF.